The text below deals with one TCR beta chain. RNA transcripts provided the template for amplifying TCR beta CDR3 regions. First-round RT-PCR employed HTBI primers, with a second-round multiplex PCR after it. TCRdb fed the multiplex PCR reads into MiXCR, producing one record per CDR3 protein. In the table there are some 750,000 distinct CDR3 sequences, 40% of which are singletons. This entry comes from a study of Graves' ophthalmopathy and Graves' hyperthyroidism. The CDR3 runs 15 residues. The germline gives CDR1 MGHRA, CDR2 YSYEKL. V lost 4 bases, J lost 1 base, and 5 bases stayed unmatched. The V gene is TRBV4-1, the J gene TRBJ2-7; 9 nucleotides agree with TRBD1. The receptor's source is an adult man with Graves' ophthalmopathy. The sequenced material came from peripheral blood. CDR3 in amino acids: CASSPRQGESYEQYF. Written as DNA, the CDR3 is TGCGCCAGCAGCCCTAGACAGGGGGAGTCCTACGAGCAGTACTTC.